Here is one T cell receptor beta chain with its context. The antigen is not known. Primers for the PCR totalled 60 Vbeta and 13 Jbeta. Produced via immunoSEQ multiplex PCR; TCRdb's table is partial and in-frame only. The sample shows approximately 150,000 clones, approximately 84% of them seen only once. The junction had 4 bases not matched to a gene; V was cut back by 0 bases and J by 0 bases. Per germline, CDR1 MGHRA and CDR2 YSYEKL. The CDR3 covers 16 residues. The sample originates from a study of cytomegalovirus exposure and HLA in healthy donors. Regarding the study as a whole: TCR beta V- and J-gene trimming was later associated with a missense DCLRE1C variant.

The sequence came from a man in his fifties or sixties in good health and CMV-seropositive. The gene calls are TRBV4-1 and TRBJ1-2; the match to TRBD1 covers 7 bases. Sequenced material: PBMCs. CDR3 amino acids: CASSQDLGTANYGYTF. The CDR3 nucleotides read TGCGCCAGCAGCCAAGATCTAGGGACAGCTAACTATGGCTACACCTTC.